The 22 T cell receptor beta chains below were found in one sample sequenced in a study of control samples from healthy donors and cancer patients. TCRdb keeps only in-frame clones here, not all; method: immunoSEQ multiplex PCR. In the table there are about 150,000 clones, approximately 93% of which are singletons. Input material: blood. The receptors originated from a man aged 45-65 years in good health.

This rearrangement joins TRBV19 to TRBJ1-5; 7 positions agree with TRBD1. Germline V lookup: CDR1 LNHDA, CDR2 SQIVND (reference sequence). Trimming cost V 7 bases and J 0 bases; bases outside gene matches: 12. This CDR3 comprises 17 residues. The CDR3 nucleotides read TGTGCCAGTAAGCCTTCGGCAGGGGGGTATAGCAATCAGCCCCAGCATTTT. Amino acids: CASKPSAGGYSNQPQHF. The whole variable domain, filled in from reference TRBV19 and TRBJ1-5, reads DGGITQSPKYLFRKEGQNVTLSCEQNLNHDAMYWYRQDPGQGLRLIYYSQIVNDFQKGDIAEGYSVSREKKESFPLTVTSAQKNPTAFYLCASKPSAGGYSNQPQHFGDGTRLSIL.

CDR3 sequence: CASSRSGYTDTQYF. The DNA of the CDR3 is TGTGCCAGCAGCCGAAGCGGATACACAGATACGCAGTATTTT. This chain joins TRBV6-2 or TRBV6-3 and TRBJ2-3; a possible D gene is TRBD2 (5 bases). Germline V gene data show CDR1 as MNHEY and CDR2 as SVGEGT. The CDR3 consists of 14 residues. Between the trimmed V and J ends, which lost 6 bases and 2 bases, there was a span of 12 bases.

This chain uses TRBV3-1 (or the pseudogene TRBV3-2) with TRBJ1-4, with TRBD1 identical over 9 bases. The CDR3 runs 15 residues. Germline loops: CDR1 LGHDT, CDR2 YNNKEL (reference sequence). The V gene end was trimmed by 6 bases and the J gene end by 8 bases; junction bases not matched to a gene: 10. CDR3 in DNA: TGTGCCAGCAGTCTCTCGGGGACAGGGAGGGAAAAACTGTTTTTT. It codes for CASSLSGTGREKLFF.

CDR3 region: CSVRSGAAEAFF. The CDR3 DNA reads as TGCAGCGTCCGGTCTGGGGCGGCTGAAGCTTTCTTT. V gene TRBV29-1 combines with J gene TRBJ1-1; weak D call: TRBD1 (5 bases). CDR1 is SQVTM, CDR2 ANQGSEA, per germline. V gave up 6 bases and J gave up 6 bases, with 14 bases separating them. The CDR3 spans 12 residues.

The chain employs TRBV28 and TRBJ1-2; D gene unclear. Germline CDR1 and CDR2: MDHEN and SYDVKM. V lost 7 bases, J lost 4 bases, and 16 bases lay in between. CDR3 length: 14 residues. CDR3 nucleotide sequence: TGTGCCAGCACTGTAGAGGGATTCGGCTATGGCTACACCTTC. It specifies CASTVEGFGYGYTF.

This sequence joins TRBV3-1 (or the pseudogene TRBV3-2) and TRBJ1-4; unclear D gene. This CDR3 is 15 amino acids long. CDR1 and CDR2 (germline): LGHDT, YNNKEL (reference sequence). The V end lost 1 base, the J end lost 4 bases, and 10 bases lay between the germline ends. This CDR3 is CASSQVLLLNEKLFF. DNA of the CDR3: TGTGCCAGCAGCCAAGTCCTACTCCTTAATGAAAAACTGTTTTTT.

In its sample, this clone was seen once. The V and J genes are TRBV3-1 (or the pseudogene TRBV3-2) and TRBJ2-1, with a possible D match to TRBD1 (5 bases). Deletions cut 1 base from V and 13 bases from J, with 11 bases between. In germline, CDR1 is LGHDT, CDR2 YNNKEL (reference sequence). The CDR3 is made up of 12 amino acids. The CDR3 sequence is CASSQVETEQFF. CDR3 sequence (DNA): TGTGCCAGCAGCCAAGTGGAGACAGAACAGTTCTTC.

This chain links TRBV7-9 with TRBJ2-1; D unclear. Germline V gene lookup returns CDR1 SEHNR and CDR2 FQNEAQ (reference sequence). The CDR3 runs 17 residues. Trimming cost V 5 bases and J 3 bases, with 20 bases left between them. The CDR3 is CASSPAVGSANYNEQFF. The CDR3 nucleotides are TGTGCCAGCAGCCCCGCGGTGGGCTCCGCTAACTACAATGAGCAGTTCTTC.

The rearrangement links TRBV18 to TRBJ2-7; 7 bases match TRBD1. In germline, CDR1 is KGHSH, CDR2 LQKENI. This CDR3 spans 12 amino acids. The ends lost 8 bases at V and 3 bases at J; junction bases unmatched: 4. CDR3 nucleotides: TGTGCCAGCGCCTGGGACAGCTACGAGCAGTACTTC. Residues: CASAWDSYEQYF.

CDR3 in DNA: TGCAGCGTCACAGTTGGGACTAGCGCGCGTACCGGGGAGCTGTTTTTT. Translation: CSVTVGTSARTGELFF. The J gene is TRBJ2-2, the V gene TRBV29-1; TRBD2 aligns across 10 bases. The germline CDR1 and CDR2 sequences are SQVTM and ANQGSEA. Unmatched junction bases numbered 12, after V lost 6 bases and J lost 5 bases. This CDR3 spans 16 amino acids.

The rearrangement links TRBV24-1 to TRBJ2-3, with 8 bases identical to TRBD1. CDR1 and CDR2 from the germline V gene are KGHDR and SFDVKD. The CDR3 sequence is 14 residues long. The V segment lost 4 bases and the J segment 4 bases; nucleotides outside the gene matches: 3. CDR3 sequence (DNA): TGTGCCACCAGTGACAGGGGGCCCGCAGATACGCAGTATTTT. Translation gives CATSDRGPADTQYF.

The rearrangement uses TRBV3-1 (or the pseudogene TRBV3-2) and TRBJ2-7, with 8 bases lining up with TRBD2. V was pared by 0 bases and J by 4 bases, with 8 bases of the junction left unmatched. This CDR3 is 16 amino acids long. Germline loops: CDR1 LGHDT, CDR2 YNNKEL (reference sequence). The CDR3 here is CASSQDKLAETYEQYF. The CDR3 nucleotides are TGTGCCAGCAGCCAAGATAAACTAGCGGAGACTTACGAGCAGTACTTC.

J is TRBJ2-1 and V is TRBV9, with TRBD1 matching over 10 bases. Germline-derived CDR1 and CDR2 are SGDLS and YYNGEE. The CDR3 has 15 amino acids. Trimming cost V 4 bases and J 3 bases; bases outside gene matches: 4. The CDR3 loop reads CASSIGTGVYNEQFF. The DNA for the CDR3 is TGTGCCAGCAGCATCGGGACAGGGGTCTACAATGAGCAGTTCTTC.

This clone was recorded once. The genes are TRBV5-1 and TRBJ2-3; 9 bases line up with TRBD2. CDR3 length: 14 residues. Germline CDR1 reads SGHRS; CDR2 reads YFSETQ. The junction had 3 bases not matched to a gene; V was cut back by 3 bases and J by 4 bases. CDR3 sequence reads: CASSSGLAADTQYF. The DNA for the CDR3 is TGCGCCAGCAGCTCGGGACTAGCAGCAGATACGCAGTATTTT.

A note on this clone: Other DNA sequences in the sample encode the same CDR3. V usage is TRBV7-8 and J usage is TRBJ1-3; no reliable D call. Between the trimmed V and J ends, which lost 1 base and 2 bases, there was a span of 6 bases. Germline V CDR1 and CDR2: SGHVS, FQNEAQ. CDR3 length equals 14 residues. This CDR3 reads CASSLGTAGNTIYF. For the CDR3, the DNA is TGTGCCAGCAGCTTAGGTACGGCTGGAAACACCATATATTTT.

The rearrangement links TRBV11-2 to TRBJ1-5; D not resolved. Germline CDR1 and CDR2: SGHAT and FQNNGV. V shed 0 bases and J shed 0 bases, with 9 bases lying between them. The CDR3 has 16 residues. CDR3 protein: CASSLDSGNSNQPQHF. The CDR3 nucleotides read TGTGCCAGCAGCTTAGATAGCGGTAATAGCAATCAGCCCCAGCATTTT.

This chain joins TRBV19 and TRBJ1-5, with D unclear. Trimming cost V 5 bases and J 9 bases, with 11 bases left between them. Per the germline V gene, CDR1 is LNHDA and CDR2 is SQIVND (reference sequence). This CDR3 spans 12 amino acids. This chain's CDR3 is CASSPDLRPQHF. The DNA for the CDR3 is TGTGCCAGTAGTCCTGACTTGCGGCCCCAGCATTTT.

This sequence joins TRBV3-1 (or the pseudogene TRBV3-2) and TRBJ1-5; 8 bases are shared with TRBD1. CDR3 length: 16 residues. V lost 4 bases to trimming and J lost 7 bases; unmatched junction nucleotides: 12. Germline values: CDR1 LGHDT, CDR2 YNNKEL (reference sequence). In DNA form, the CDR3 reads TGTGCCAGCAGCCCCCAGGGGGCCGGGACAGTCCAGCCCCAGCATTTT. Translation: CASSPQGAGTVQPQHF.

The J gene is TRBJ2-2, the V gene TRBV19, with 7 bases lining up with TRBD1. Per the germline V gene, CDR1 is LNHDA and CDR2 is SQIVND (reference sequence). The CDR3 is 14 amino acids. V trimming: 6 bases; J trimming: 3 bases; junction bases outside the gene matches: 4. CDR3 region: CASRLDRDTGELFF. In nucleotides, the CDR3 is TGTGCCAGTAGACTAGACAGGGACACCGGGGAGCTGTTTTTT.

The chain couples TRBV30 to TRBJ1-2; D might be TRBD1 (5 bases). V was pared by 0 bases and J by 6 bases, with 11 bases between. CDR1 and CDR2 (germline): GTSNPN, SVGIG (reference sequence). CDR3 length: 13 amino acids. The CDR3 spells CAWSVRGTDGYTF. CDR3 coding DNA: TGTGCCTGGAGTGTAAGGGGAACTGATGGCTACACCTTC. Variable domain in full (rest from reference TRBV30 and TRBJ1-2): SQTIHQWPATLVQPVGSPLSLECTVEGTSNPNLYWYRQAAGRGLQLLFYSVGIGQISSEVPQNLSASRPQDRQFILSSKKLLLSDSGFYLCAWSVRGTDGYTFGSGTRLTVV.

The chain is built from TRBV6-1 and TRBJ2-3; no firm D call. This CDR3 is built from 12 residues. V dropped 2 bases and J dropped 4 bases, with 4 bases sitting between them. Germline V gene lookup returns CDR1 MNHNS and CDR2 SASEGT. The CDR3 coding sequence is TGTGCCAGCAGTGAATCTTCAGATACGCAGTATTTT. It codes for CASSESSDTQYF.

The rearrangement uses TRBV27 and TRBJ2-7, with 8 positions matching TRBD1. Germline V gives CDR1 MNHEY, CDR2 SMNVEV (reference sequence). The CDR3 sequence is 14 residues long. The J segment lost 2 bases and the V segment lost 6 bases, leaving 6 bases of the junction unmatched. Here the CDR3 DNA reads TGTGCCAGCAGATCCTCGGGACAGGCCTACGAGCAGTACTTC. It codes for CASRSSGQAYEQYF.